The table lists the clone carrying this TCR beta chain with many counts. This sample was taken from a study of early T cells in non-severe SARS-CoV-2 infection. Using its own MiXCR run on the 5' RACE reads, TCRdb lists one record per CDR3 protein. The table has approximately 40,000 distinct CDR3 sequences, approximately 10% seen once. Sequencing was carried out using whole blood. The receptor comes from an adult who was a healthcare worker with PCR-confirmed SARS-CoV-2 infection or an uninfected control (not recorded which).

CDR3 sequence: CASRGGYNEQFF. CDR3 nucleotide sequence: TGTGCCAGCCGGGGCGGATACAATGAGCAGTTCTTC. The rearrangement joins TRBV12-3 or TRBV12-4 to TRBJ2-1; D assignment may be TRBD1 or TRBD2 (5 bases each). The germline V and J ends were trimmed by 8 bases and 4 bases, with 9 bases remaining between them. The CDR3 covers 12 residues.